This entry features one T cell receptor (beta chain) sequence. The sample originates from a study of OX40 agonist ivuxolimab in advanced cancers. This CDR3 spans 16 amino acids. The germline V gene has CDR1 MGHRA and CDR2 YSYEKL. With 0 bases removed from V and 7 bases from J, the gap between germline ends came to 13 bases. Method: immunoSEQ multiplex PCR; TCRdb's copy keeps in-frame clones and lacks some. The table has fewer than 25,000 clones, 78% seen once. The starting material was CD4+ or CD8+ T cells sorted from blood, obtained in a trial of the OX40 agonist ivuxolimab. The TCR comes from an adult with an advanced solid tumor such as melanoma, head and neck, liver or kidney cancer. The chain is built from TRBV4-1 and TRBJ1-6; D is possibly TRBD1 (5 bases). The CDR3 loop reads CASSQEIQVLNSPLHF. The CDR3 DNA is TGCGCCAGCAGCCAAGAGATACAGGTTCTCAATTCACCCCTCCACTTT.